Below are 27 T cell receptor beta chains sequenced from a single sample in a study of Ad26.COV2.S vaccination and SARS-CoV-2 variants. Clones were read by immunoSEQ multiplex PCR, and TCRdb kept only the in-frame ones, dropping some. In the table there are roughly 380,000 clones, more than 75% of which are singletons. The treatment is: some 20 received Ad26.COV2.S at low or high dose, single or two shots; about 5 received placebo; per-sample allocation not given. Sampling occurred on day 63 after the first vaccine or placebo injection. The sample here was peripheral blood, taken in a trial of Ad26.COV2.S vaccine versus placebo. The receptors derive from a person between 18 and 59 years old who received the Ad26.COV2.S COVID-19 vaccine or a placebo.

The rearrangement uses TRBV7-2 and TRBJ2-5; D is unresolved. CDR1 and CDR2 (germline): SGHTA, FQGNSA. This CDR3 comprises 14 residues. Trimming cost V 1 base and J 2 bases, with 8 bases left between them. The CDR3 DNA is TGTGCCAGCAGCTTAGTCGGCGGACAAGAGACCCAGTACTTC. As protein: CASSLVGGQETQYF.

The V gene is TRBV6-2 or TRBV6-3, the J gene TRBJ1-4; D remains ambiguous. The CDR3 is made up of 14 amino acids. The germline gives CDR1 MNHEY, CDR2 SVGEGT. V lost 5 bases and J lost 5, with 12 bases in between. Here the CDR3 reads CASSGDISNEKLFF. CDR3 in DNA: TGTGCCAGCAGTGGCGACATATCGAATGAAAAACTGTTTTTT.

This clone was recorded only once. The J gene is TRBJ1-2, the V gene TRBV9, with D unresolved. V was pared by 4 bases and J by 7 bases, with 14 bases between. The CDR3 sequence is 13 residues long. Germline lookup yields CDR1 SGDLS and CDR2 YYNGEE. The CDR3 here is CASSLSTAIGYTF. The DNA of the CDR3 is TGTGCCAGCAGCCTTTCCACCGCTATTGGCTACACCTTC.

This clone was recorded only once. The DNA for the CDR3 is TGTGCCAGCAGGAGGGGCGGCAATCAGCCCCAGCATTTT. Translating it yields CASRRGGNQPQHF. This chain uses TRBV6-5 with TRBJ1-5, with D tentatively TRBD1 (5 bases). The CDR3 runs to 13 residues. Germline V gene sequence: CDR1 MNHEY, CDR2 SVGAGI. V lost 6 bases and J lost 2, with 8 bases in between.

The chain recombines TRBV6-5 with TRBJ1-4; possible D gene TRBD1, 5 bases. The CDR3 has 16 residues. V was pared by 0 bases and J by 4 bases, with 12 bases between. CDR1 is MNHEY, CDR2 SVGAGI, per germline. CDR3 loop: CASSYSTGGYNEKLFF. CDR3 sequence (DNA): TGTGCCAGCAGTTACTCGACGGGGGGGTATAATGAAAAACTGTTTTTT.

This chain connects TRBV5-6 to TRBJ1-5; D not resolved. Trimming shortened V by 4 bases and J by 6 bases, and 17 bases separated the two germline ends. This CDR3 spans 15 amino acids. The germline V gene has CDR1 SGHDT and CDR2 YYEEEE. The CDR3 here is CASSRGSGESQPQHF. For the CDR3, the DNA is TGTGCCAGCAGCCGGGGAAGTGGGGAAAGTCAGCCCCAGCATTTT.

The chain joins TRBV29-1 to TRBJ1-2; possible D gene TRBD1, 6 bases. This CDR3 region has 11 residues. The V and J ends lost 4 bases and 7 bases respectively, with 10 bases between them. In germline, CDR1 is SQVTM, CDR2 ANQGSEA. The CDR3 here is CSVGNRVGYTF. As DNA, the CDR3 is TGCAGCGTTGGGAACAGGGTTGGCTACACCTTC.

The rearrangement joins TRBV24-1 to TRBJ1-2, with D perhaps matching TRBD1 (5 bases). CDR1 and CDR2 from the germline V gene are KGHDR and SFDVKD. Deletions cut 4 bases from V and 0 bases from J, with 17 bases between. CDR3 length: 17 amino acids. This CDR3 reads CATSDNNRKRSNYGYTF. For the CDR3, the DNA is TGTGCCACCAGTGACAACAACAGGAAAAGATCTAACTATGGCTACACCTTC.

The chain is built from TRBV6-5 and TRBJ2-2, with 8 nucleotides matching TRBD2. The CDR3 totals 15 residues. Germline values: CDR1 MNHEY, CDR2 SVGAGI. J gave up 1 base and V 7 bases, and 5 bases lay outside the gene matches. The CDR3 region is CASTSRGENTGELFF. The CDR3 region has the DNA TGTGCCAGCACGTCGCGGGGGGAGAACACCGGGGAGCTGTTTTTT.

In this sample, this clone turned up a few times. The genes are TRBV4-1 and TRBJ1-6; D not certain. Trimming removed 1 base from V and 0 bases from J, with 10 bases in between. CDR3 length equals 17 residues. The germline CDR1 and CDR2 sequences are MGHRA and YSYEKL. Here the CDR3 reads CASSQVESSSYNSPLHF. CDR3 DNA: TGCGCCAGCAGCCAAGTTGAGTCGAGCTCCTATAATTCACCCCTCCACTTT.

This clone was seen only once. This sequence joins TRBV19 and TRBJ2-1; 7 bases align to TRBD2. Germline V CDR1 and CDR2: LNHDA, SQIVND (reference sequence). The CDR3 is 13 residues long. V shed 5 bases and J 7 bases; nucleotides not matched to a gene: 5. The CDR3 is CASSPTSANEQFF. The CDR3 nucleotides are TGTGCCAGTAGTCCTACTAGCGCGAATGAGCAGTTCTTC.

As DNA, the CDR3 is TGCGCCAGCAGCCAAGTTGCTAGCGGGGCCATCTACGAGCAGTACTTC. Encoded protein: CASSQVASGAIYEQYF. The genes are TRBV4-1 and TRBJ2-7; TRBD2 matches at 9 bases. V lost 1 base to trimming and J lost 3 bases; unmatched junction nucleotides: 7. The CDR3 covers 16 residues. From germline, CDR1 is MGHRA and CDR2 YSYEKL.

CDR3 sequence: CASSYSHSHEQYF. The CDR3 region has the DNA TGTGCCAGCAGTTACTCGCACAGCCACGAGCAGTACTTC. V gene TRBV6-2 or TRBV6-3 combines with J gene TRBJ2-7; D is unresolved. V gave up 0 bases and J gave up 5 bases, with 8 bases separating them. CDR1 and CDR2 from the germline V gene are MNHEY and SVGEGT. The CDR3 is 13 residues long.

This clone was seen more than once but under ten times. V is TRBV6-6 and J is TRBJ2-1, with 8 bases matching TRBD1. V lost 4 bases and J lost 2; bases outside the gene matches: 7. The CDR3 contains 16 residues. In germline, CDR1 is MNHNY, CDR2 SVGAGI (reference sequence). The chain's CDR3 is CASSSRDRPTYNEQFF. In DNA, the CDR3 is TGTGCCAGCAGTTCCAGGGACAGGCCAACCTACAATGAGCAGTTCTTC.

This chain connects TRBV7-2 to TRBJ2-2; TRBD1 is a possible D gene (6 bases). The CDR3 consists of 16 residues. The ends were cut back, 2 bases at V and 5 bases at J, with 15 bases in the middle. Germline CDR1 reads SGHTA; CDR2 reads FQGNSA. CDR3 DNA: TGTGCCAGCAGCTTATGGCAGGGGATAGGGACCGGGGAGCTGTTTTTT. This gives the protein CASSLWQGIGTGELFF.

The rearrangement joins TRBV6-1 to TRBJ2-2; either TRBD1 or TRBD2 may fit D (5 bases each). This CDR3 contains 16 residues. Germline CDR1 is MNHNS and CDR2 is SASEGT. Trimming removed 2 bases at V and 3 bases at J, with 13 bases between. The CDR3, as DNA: TGTGCCAGCAGTGAACATGCCGGGGCCGACACCGGGGAGCTGTTTTTT. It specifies CASSEHAGADTGELFF.

The DNA for the CDR3 is TGTGCCTGGAAGAGACTTCTAGCCCAAGCTTTCTTT. Translation: CAWKRLLAQAFF. The gene calls are TRBV30 and TRBJ1-1; no reliable D call. V dropped 4 bases and J dropped 9 bases, with 15 bases sitting between them. The length of the CDR3 is 12 residues. Germline V gene data show CDR1 as GTSNPN and CDR2 as SVGIG (reference sequence).

The CDR3 DNA follows: TGTGCCAGCAGCTTAGAGGCCGGGACAGGTTATCAGCCCCAGCATTTT. Translating it yields CASSLEAGTGYQPQHF. V usage is TRBV7-9 and J usage is TRBJ1-5, with 8 bases that match TRBD1. This CDR3 has 16 residues. V was pared by 1 base and J by 5 bases, with 7 bases of the junction left unmatched. Germline V gene sequence: CDR1 SEHNR, CDR2 FQNEAQ (reference sequence).

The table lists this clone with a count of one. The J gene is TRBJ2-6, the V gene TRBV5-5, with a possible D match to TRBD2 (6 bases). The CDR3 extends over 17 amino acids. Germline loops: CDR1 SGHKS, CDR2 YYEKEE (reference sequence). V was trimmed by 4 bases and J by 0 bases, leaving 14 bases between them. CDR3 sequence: CASSARDGSSGANVLTF. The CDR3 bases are TGTGCCAGCAGCGCACGGGACGGGAGCTCTGGGGCCAACGTCCTGACTTTC.

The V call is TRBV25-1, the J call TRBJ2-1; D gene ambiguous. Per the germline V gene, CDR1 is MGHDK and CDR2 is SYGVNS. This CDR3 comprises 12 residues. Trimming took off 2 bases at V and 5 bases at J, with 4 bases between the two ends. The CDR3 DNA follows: TGTGCCAGCAGTGAACCAGACAATGAGCAGTTCTTC. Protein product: CASSEPDNEQFF.

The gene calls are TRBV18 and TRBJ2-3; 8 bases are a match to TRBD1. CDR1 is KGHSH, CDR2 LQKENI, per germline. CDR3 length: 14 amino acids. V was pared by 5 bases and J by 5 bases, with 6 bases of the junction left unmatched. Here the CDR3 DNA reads TGTGCCAGCTCAGGGGACAGGAGAATAGATACGCAGTATTTT. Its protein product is CASSGDRRIDTQYF.

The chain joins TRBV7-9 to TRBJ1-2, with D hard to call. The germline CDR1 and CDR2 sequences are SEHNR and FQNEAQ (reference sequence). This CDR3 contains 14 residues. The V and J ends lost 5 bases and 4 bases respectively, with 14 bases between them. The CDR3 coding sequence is TGTGCCAGCAGCCCGCCCGGGGATGTCTATGGCTACACCTTC. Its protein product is CASSPPGDVYGYTF.

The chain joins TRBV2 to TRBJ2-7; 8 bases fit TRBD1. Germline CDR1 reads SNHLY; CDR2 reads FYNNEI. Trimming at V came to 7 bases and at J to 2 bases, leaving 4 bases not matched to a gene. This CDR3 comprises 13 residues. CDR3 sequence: CASTQGAPYEQYF. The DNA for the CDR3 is TGTGCCAGCACTCAGGGGGCGCCCTACGAGCAGTACTTC.

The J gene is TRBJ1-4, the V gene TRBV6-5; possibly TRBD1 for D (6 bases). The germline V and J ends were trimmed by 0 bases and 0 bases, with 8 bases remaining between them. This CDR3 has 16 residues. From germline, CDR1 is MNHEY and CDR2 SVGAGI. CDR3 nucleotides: TGTGCCAGCAGTTACTCGGGGGCCGCAACTAATGAAAAACTGTTTTTT. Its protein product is CASSYSGAATNEKLFF.

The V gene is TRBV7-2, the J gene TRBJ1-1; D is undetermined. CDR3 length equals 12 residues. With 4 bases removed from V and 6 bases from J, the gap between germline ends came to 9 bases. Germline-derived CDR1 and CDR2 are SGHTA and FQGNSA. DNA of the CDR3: TGTGCCAGCAGCTGGTCGGGCGCTGAAGCTTTCTTT. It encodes CASSWSGAEAFF. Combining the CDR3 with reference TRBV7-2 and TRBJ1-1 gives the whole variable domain GAGVSQSPSNKVTEKGKDVELRCDPISGHTALYWYRQSLGQGLEFLIYFQGNSAPDKSGLPSDRFSAERTGGSVSTLTIQRTQQEDSAVYLCASSWSGAEAFFGQGTRLTVV.

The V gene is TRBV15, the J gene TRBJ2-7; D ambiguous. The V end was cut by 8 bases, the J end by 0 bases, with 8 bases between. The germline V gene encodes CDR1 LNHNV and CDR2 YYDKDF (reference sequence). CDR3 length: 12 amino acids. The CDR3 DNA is TGTGCCACCGGGTCGAGCTCCTACGAGCAGTACTTC. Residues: CATGSSSYEQYF.

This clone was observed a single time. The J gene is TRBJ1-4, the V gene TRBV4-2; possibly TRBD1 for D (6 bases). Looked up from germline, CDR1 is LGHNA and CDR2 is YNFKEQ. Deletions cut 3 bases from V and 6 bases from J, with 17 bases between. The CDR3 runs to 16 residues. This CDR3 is CASSQLGGRGYEKLFF. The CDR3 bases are TGTGCCAGCAGCCAGCTAGGGGGGAGGGGATATGAAAAACTGTTTTTT.